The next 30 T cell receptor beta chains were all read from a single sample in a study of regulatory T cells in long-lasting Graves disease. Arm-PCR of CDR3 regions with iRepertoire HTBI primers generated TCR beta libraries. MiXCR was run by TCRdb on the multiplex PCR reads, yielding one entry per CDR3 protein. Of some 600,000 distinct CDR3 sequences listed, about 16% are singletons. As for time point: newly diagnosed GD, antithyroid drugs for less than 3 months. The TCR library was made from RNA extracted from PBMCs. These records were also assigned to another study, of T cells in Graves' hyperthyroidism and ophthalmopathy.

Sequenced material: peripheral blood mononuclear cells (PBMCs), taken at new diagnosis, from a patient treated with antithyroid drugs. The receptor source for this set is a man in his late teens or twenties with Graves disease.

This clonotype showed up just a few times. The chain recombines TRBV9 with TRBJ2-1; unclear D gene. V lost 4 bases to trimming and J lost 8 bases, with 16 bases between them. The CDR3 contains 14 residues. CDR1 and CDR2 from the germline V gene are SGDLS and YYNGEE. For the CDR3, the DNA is TGTGCCAGCAGCCGACTGGTGGTTGGCGATGAGCAGTTCTTC. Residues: CASSRLVVGDEQFF.

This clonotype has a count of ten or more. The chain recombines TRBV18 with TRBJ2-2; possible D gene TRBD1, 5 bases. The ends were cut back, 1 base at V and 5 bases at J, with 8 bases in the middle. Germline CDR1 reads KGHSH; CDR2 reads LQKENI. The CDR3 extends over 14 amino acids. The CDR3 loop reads CASSPQGRTGELFF. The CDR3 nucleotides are TGTGCCAGCTCACCACAGGGGCGGACCGGGGAGCTGTTTTTT. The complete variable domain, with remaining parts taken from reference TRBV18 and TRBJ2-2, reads NAGVMQNPRHLVRRRGQEARLRCSPMKGHSHVYWYRQLPEEGLKFMVYLQKENIIDESGMPKERFSAEFPKEGPSILRIQQVVRGDSAAYFCASSPQGRTGELFFGEGSRLTVL.

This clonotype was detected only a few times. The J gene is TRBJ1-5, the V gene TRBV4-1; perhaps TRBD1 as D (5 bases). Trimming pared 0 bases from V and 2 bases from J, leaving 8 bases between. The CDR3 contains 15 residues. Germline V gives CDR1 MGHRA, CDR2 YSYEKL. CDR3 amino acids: CASSQDPGRNQPQHF. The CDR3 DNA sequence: TGCGCCAGCAGCCAAGATCCAGGGCGCAATCAGCCCCAGCATTTT.

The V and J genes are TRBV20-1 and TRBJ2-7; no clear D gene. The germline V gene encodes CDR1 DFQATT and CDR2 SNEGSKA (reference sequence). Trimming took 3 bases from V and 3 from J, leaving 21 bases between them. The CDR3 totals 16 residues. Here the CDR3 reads CSASLSSTRPLYEQYF. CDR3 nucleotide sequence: TGCAGTGCTAGCCTCTCATCTACCCGCCCCCTCTACGAGCAGTACTTC.

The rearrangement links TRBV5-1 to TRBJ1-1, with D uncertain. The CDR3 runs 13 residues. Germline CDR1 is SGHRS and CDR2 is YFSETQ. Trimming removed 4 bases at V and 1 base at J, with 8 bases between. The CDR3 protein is CASSHDQNTEAFF. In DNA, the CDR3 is TGCGCCAGCAGCCACGACCAGAACACTGAAGCTTTCTTT.

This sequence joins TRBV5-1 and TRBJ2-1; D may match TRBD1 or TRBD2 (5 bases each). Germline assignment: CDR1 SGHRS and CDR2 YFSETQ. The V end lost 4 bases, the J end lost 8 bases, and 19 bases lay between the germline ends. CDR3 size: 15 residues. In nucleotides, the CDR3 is TGCGCCAGCAGCATCAACTCCAGGGACCGGGATGAGCAGTTCTTC. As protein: CASSINSRDRDEQFF.

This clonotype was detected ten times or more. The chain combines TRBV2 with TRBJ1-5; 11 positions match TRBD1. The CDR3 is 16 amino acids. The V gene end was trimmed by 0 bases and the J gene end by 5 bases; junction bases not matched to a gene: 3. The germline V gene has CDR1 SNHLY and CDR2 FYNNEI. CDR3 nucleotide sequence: TGTGCCAGCAGTGAAGCGCTGGACAGGGGGCATCAGCCCCAGCATTTT. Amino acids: CASSEALDRGHQPQHF.

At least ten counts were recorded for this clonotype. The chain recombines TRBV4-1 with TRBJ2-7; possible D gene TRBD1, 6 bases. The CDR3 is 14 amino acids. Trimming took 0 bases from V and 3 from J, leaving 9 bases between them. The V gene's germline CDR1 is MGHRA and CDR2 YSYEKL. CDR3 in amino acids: CASSQDGQNYEQYF. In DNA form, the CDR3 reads TGCGCCAGCAGCCAAGATGGACAGAACTACGAGCAGTACTTC.

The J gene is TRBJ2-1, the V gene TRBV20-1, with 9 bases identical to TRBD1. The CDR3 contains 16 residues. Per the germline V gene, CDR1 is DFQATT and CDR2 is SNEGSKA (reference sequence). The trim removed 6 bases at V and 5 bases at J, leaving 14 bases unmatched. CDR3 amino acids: CSARNARDRADNEQFF. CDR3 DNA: TGCAGTGCCAGAAACGCTCGGGACAGGGCAGACAATGAGCAGTTCTTC.

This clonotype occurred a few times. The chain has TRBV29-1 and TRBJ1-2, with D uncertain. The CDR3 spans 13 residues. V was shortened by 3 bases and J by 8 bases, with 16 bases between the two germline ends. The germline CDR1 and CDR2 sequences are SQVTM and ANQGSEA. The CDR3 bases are TGCAGCGTTGATTTCCGAGGGCATGAGGGCTACACCTTC. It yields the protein CSVDFRGHEGYTF.

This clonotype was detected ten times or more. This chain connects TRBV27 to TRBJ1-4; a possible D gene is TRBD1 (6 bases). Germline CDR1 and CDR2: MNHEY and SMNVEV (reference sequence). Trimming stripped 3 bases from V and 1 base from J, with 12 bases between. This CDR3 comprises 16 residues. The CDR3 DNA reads TGTGCCAGCAGTTTTCAGGGGTATGGAACTAATGAAAAACTGTTTTTT. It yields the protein CASSFQGYGTNEKLFF.

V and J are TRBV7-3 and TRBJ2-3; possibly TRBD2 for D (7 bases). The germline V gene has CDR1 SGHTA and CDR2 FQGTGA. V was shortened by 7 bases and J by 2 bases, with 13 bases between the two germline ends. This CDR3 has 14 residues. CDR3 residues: CASNRGGYTDTQYF. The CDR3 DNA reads TGTGCCAGCAATCGCGGGGGCTACACAGATACGCAGTATTTT. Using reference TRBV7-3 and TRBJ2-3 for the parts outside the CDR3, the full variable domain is GAGVSQTPSNKVTEKGKYVELRCDPISGHTALYWYRQSLGQGPEFLIYFQGTGAADDSGLPNDRFFAVRPEGSVSTLKIQRTERGDSAVYLCASNRGGYTDTQYFGPGTRLTVL.

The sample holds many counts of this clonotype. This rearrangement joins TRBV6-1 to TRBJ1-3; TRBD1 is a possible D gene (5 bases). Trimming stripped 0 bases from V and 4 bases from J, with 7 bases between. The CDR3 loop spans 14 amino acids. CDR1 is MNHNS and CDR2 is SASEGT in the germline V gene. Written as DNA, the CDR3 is TGTGCCAGCAGTGAAGCGTGGACAGGAAACACCATATATTTT. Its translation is CASSEAWTGNTIYF.

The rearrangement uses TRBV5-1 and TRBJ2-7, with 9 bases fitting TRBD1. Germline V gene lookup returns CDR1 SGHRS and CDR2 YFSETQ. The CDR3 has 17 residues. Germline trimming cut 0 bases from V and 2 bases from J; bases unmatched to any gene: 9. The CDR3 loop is CASSLVPPGQGPYEQYF. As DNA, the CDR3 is TGCGCCAGCAGCTTGGTTCCCCCGGGACAGGGACCCTACGAGCAGTACTTC.

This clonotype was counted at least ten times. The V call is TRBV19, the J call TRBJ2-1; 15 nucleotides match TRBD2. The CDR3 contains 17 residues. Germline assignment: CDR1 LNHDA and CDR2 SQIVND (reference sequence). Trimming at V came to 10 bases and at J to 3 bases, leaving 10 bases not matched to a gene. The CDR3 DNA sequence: TGTGCCACCCTTCCCGGGACTAGCGGGGGGAGCTACAATGAGCAGTTCTTC. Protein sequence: CATLPGTSGGSYNEQFF. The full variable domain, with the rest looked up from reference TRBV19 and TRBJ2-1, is DGGITQSPKYLFRKEGQNVTLSCEQNLNHDAMYWYRQDPGQGLRLIYYSQIVNDFQKGDIAEGYSVSREKKESFPLTVTSAQKNPTAFYLCATLPGTSGGSYNEQFFGPGTRLTVL.

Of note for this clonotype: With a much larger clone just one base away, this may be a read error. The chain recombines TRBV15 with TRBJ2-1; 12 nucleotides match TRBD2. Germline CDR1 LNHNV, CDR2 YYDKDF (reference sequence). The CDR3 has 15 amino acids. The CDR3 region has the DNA TGTGCCACCAGAAAGACTAGCGGGAGCCCCAATGGGCAGTTCTTC. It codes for CATRKTSGSPNGQFF.

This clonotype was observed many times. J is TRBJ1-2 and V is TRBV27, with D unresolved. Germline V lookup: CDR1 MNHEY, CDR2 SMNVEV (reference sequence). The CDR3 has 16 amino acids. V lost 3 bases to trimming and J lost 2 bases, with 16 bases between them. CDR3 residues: CASSFARAGGNYGYTF. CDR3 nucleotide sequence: TGTGCCAGCAGTTTCGCCCGGGCAGGTGGGAACTATGGCTACACCTTC.

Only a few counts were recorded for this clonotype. The CDR3 sequence: CASSIDERTNTGELFF. CDR3 bases: TGTGCCAGTAGTATAGATGAACGTACGAACACCGGGGAGCTGTTTTTT. The rearrangement joins TRBV19 to TRBJ2-2, with D hard to call. The V end lost 0 bases, the J end lost 0 bases, and 8 bases lay between the germline ends. This CDR3 has 16 amino acids. CDR1 is LNHDA and CDR2 is SQIVND in the germline V gene (reference sequence). Supplemented by reference TRBV19 and TRBJ2-2, the full variable domain reads DGGITQSPKYLFRKEGQNVTLSCEQNLNHDAMYWYRQDPGQGLRLIYYSQIVNDFQKGDIAEGYSVSREKKESFPLTVTSAQKNPTAFYLCASSIDERTNTGELFFGEGSRLTVL.

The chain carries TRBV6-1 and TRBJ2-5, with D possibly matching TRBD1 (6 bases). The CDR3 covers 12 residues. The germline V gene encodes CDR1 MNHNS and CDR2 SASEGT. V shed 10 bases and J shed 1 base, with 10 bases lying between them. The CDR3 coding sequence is TGTGCCACCATGGACAGCCAAGAGACCCAGTACTTC. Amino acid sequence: CATMDSQETQYF.

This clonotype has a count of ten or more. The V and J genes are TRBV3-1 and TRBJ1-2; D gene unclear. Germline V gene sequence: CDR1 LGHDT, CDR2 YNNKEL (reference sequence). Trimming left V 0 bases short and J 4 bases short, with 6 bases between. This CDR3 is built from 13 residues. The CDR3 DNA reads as TGTGCCAGCAGCCAAGATTCGACCTATGGCTACACCTTC. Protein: CASSQDSTYGYTF.

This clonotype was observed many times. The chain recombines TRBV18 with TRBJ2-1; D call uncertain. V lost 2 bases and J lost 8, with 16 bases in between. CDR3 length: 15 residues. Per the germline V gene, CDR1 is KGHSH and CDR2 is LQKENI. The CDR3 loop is CASSPSASMGDEQFF. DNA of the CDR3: TGTGCCAGCTCACCAAGTGCCTCGATGGGCGATGAGCAGTTCTTC. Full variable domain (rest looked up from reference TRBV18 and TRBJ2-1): NAGVMQNPRHLVRRRGQEARLRCSPMKGHSHVYWYRQLPEEGLKFMVYLQKENIIDESGMPKERFSAEFPKEGPSILRIQQVVRGDSAAYFCASSPSASMGDEQFFGPGTRLTVL.

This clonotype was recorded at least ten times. The CDR3 bases are TGTGCCAGCAGCTTAGCCCCGGGGGGGACCAGCTATGGCTACACCTTC. It yields the protein CASSLAPGGTSYGYTF. The V gene is TRBV7-9, the J gene TRBJ1-2; D may be TRBD1 (5 bases). Germline CDR1 reads SEHNR; CDR2 reads FQNEAQ (reference sequence). The CDR3 extends over 16 amino acids. Trimming pared 0 bases from V and 4 bases from J, leaving 15 bases between.

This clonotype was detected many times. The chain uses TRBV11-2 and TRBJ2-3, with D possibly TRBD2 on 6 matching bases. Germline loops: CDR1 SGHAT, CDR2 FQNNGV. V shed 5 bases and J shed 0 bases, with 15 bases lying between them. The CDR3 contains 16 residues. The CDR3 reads CASSRNSGTSTDTQYF. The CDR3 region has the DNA TGTGCCAGCAGCAGAAACAGTGGGACTAGCACAGATACGCAGTATTTT.

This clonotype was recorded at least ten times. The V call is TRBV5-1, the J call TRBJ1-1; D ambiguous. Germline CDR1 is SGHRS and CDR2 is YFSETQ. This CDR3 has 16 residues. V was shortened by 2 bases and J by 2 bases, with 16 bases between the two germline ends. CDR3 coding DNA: TGCGCCAGCAGCTTCTTAGCGGGGTCCGTAAACACTGAAGCTTTCTTT. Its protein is CASSFLAGSVNTEAFF.

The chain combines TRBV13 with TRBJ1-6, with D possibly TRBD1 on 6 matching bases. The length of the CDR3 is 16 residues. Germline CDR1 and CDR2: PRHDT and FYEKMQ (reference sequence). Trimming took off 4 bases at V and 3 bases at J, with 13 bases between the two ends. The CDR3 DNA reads TGTGCCAGCAGCTCGACAGGAAGGGGCTATAATTCACCCCTCCACTTT. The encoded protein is CASSSTGRGYNSPLHF.

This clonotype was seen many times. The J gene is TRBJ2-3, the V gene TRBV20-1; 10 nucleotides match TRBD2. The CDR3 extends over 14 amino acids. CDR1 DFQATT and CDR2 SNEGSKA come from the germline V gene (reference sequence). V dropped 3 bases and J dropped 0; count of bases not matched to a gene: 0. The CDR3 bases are TGCAGTGCTAGGACTAGCGGGAGCACAGATACGCAGTATTTT. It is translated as CSARTSGSTDTQYF.

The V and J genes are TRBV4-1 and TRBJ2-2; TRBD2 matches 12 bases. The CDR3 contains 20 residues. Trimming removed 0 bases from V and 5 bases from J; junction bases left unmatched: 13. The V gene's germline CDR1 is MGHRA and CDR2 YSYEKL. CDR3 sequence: CASSQEGLAGGPERTGELFF. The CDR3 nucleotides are TGCGCCAGCAGCCAAGAGGGCCTAGCGGGAGGGCCGGAGCGGACCGGGGAGCTGTTTTTT.

CDR3 sequence: CASSVRTGGAGKLFF. In nucleotides, the CDR3 is TGTGCCAGTAGTGTCAGGACAGGGGGCGCCGGAAAACTGTTTTTT. This chain connects TRBV19 to TRBJ1-4; 11 bases match TRBD1. Germline V gene lookup returns CDR1 LNHDA and CDR2 SQIVND (reference sequence). Trimming removed 5 bases from V and 10 bases from J; junction bases left unmatched: 9. The CDR3 is made up of 15 amino acids. The complete variable domain, with remaining parts taken from reference TRBV19 and TRBJ1-4, reads DGGITQSPKYLFRKEGQNVTLSCEQNLNHDAMYWYRQDPGQGLRLIYYSQIVNDFQKGDIAEGYSVSREKKESFPLTVTSAQKNPTAFYLCASSVRTGGAGKLFFGSGTQLSVL.

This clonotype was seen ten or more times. CDR3 sequence reads: CASSIPLSGLTDTQYF. The CDR3 nucleotides are TGTGCCAGCAGCATCCCCCTCAGCGGACTCACAGATACGCAGTATTTT. This rearrangement joins TRBV11-2 to TRBJ2-3; D might be TRBD2 (5 bases). The CDR3 sequence is 16 residues long. The germline gives CDR1 SGHAT, CDR2 FQNNGV. Between the trimmed V and J ends, which lost 5 bases and 2 bases, there was a span of 17 bases.

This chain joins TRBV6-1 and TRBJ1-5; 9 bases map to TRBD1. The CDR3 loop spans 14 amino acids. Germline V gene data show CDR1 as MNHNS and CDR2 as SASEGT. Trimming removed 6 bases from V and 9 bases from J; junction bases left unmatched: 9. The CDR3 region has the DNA TGTGCCAGCAGCCTAAGACAGGGGGGTACGCCCCAGCATTTT. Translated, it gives CASSLRQGGTPQHF.